The sequence of this T cell receptor (beta chain) was determined in a study of OX40 agonist ivuxolimab in advanced cancers. Some clones are missing from TCRdb's copy, which holds only in-frame ones; the method was immunoSEQ multiplex PCR. The sample comprises about 62,000 clones, around nine tenths of which are singletons, and 0.76% rests with the top ten. The V segment lost 10 bases and the J segment 7 bases; nucleotides outside the gene matches: 6. Germline CDR1 and CDR2: LNHDA and SQIVND (reference sequence). CDR3 size: 12 residues. The starting material was CD4+ or CD8+ T cells sorted from blood, obtained in a trial of the OX40 agonist ivuxolimab. The chain couples TRBV19 to TRBJ1-4; TRBD1 agrees at 7 bases. The origin of this receptor is an adult with an advanced solid tumor such as melanoma, head and neck, liver or kidney cancer. The CDR3 here is CATRNRGEKLFF. The CDR3, as DNA: TGTGCCACGCGGAACAGGGGTGAAAAACTGTTTTTT. Filled out from reference TRBV19 and TRBJ1-4, the complete variable domain reads DGGITQSPKYLFRKEGQNVTLSCEQNLNHDAMYWYRQDPGQGLRLIYYSQIVNDFQKGDIAEGYSVSREKKESFPLTVTSAQKNPTAFYLCATRNRGEKLFFGSGTQLSVL.